This T cell receptor (beta chain) came from a study of PD-L1 blockade in urothelial cancer. Study background: The authors examined blood 3 weeks (second dose) and 6 weeks after treatment start.

Assay: immunoSEQ multiplex PCR; the TCRdb copy retains only in-frame clones and omits some. The table includes fewer than 50,000 clones, roughly 89% detected once. Time point reported: peripheral blood 6 weeks after treatment start. The sequence was obtained from an older man with urothelial cancer. The sample here was PBMCs, taken around atezolizumab (anti-PD-L1) treatment.

The CDR3 coding sequence is TGTGCCAGCAGTTACTCCAGGGTGGGAGAGACCCAGTACTTC. This sequence encodes CASSYSRVGETQYF. This chain uses TRBV6-5 with TRBJ2-5; TRBD1 might be the D (5 bases). The germline V gene has CDR1 MNHEY and CDR2 SVGAGI. This CDR3 has 14 amino acids. The V gene lost 0 bases and the J gene lost 4 bases, with 9 bases spanning the gap.